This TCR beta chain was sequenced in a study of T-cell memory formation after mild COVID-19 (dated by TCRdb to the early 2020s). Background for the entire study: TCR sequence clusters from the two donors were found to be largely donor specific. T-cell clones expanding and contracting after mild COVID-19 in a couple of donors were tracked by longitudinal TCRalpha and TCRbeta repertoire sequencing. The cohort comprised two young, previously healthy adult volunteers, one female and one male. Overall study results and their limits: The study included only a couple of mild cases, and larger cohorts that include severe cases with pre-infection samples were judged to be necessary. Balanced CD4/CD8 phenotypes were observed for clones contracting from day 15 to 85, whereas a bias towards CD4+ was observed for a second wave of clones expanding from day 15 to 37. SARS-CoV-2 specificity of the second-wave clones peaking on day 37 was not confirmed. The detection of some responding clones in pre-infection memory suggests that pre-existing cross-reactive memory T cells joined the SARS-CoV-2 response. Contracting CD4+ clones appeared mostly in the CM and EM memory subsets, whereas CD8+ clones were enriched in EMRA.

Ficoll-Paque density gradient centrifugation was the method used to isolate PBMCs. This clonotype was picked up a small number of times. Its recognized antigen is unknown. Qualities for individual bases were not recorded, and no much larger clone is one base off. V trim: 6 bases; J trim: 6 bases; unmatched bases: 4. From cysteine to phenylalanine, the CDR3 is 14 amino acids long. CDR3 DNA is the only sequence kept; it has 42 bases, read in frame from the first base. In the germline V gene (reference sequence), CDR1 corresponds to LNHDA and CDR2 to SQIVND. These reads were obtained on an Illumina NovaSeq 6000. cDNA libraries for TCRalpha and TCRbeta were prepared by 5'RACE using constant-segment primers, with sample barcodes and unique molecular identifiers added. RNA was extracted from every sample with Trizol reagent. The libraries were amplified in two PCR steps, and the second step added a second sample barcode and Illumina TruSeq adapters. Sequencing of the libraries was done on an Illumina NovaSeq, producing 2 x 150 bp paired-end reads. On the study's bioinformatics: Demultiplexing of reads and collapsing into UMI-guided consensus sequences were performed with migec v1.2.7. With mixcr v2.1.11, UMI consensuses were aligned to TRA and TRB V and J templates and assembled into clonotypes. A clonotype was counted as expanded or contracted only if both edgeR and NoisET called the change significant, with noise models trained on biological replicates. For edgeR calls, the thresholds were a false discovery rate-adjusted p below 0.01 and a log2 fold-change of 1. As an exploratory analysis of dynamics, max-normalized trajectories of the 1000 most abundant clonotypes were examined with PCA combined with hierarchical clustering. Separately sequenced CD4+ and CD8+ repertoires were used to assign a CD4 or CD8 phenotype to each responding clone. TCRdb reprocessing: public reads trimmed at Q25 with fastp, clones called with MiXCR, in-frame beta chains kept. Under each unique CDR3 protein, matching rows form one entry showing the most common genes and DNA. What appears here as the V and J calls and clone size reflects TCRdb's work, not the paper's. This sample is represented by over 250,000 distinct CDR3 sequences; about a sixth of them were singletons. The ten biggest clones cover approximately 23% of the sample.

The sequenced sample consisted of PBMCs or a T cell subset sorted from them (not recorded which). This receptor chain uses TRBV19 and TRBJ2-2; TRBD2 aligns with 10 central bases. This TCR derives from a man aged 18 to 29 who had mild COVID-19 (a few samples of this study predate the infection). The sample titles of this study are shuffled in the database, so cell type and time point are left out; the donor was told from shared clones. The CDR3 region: CASSPLAGAGELFF. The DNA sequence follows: TGTGCCAGTAGCCCCCTAGCGGGGGCCGGGGAGCTGTTTTTT.